The 28 T cell receptor beta chains below come from one sample, sequenced in a study of response to subunit inactivated influenza vaccine. TCRdb ran MiXCR on the RT-PCR reads and lists one entry per CDR3 protein. This table holds about 310,000 distinct CDR3 sequences, about 20% found once. This sample comprised PBMCs from blood, obtained less than 22 months after vaccination. All receptors derive from a man aged 45-69 years who received an inactivated influenza vaccine.

The chain is built from TRBV29-1 and TRBJ2-3, with 10 bases identical to TRBD1. The CDR3 is made up of 14 amino acids. The V and J ends lost 3 bases and 4 bases, in that order; junction bases with no gene match: 4. In germline, CDR1 is SQVTM, CDR2 ANQGSEA. The CDR3 here is CSVDRTGGADTQYF. The CDR3 DNA sequence: TGCAGCGTTGACCGGACAGGGGGGGCAGATACGCAGTATTTT.

The V call is TRBV24-1, the J call TRBJ2-5; no clear D. The CDR3 length is 16 residues. The germline V gene encodes CDR1 KGHDR and CDR2 SFDVKD. The V gene lost 4 bases and the J gene lost 2 bases, with 16 bases spanning the gap. This CDR3 reads CATSEGSLPLQETQYF. The CDR3 region has the DNA TGTGCCACCAGTGAGGGATCCTTACCACTTCAAGAGACCCAGTACTTC.

Many counts were recorded for this clonotype. This chain links TRBV5-1 with TRBJ1-4; 8 nucleotides align to TRBD1. After removal of 5 bases from V and 2 bases from J, the junction contained 2 bases not matched to a gene. The germline gives CDR1 SGHRS, CDR2 YFSETQ. The CDR3 spans 14 residues. The CDR3: CASRTGATNEKLFF. In DNA form, the CDR3 reads TGCGCCAGCAGGACAGGGGCGACTAATGAAAAACTGTTTTTT.

CDR3 residues: CASEYLRGGNQPQHF. The CDR3 DNA sequence: TGTGCCAGCGAATACCTTAGGGGAGGGAATCAGCCCCAGCATTTT. The chain employs TRBV2 and TRBJ1-5; a possible D gene is TRBD1 (5 bases). In germline, CDR1 is SNHLY, CDR2 FYNNEI. Trimming shortened V by 8 bases and J by 4 bases, and 18 bases separated the two germline ends. The CDR3 totals 15 residues.

The rearrangement links TRBV14 to TRBJ2-2, with D hard to call. CDR1 is SGHDN and CDR2 is FVKESK in the germline V gene. Between the trimmed V and J ends, which lost 4 bases and 3 bases, there was a span of 3 bases. The length of the CDR3 is 12 residues. This CDR3 reads CASSRYTGELFF. The CDR3 DNA reads TGTGCCAGCAGCCGTTACACCGGGGAGCTGTTTTTT.

V and J are TRBV6-1 and TRBJ2-7; perhaps TRBD1 as D (6 bases). Looked up from germline, CDR1 is MNHNS and CDR2 is SASEGT. The length of the CDR3 is 15 residues. The germline V and J ends were trimmed by 3 bases and 4 bases, with 16 bases remaining between them. CDR3 sequence (DNA): TGTGCCAGCAGTGAGGATGGACAGTCCTATTACGAGCAGTACTTC. Translation: CASSEDGQSYYEQYF.

The chain links TRBV29-1 to TRBJ2-3; 8 nucleotides align to TRBD2. Trimming removed 2 bases from V and 4 bases from J; junction bases left unmatched: 8. The CDR3 length is 15 residues. Germline V gene sequence: CDR1 SQVTM, CDR2 ANQGSEA. CDR3 nucleotide sequence: TGCAGCGTTGAACTGGGGACTAGTCGTGCAGATACGCAGTATTTT. Protein: CSVELGTSRADTQYF.

A few counts support this clonotype. This sequence joins TRBV7-8 and TRBJ1-1, with 9 positions matching TRBD1. The ends lost 5 bases at V and 4 bases at J; junction bases unmatched: 5. The V gene's germline CDR1 is SGHVS and CDR2 FQNEAQ. The CDR3 runs to 14 residues. The CDR3 nucleotides are TGTGCCAGCAGCGCAACAGGGGGCCTCACTGAAGCTTTCTTT. This encodes CASSATGGLTEAFF.

V is TRBV5-1 and J is TRBJ1-6; no reliable D call. CDR1 and CDR2 from the germline V gene are SGHRS and YFSETQ. The CDR3 has 12 residues. V lost 3 bases to trimming and J lost 10 bases, with 8 bases between them. The CDR3 is CASSSPGSPLHF. CDR3 in DNA: TGCGCCAGCAGCTCTCCGGGGTCACCCCTCCACTTT.

The gene calls are TRBV27 and TRBJ1-6, with D unresolved. Per the germline V gene, CDR1 is MNHEY and CDR2 is SMNVEV (reference sequence). This CDR3 is 16 amino acids long. Trimming stripped 3 bases from V and 0 bases from J, with 9 bases between. CDR3 residues: CASSFYPHSYNSPLHF. CDR3 bases: TGTGCCAGCAGTTTTTATCCCCACTCCTATAATTCACCCCTCCACTTT.

This clonotype has only a few counts. The V call is TRBV5-1, the J call TRBJ1-2, with unresolved D. The germline CDR1 and CDR2 sequences are SGHRS and YFSETQ. Trimming cost V 0 bases and J 8 bases, with 11 bases left between them. The CDR3 runs 13 residues. This CDR3 is CASSLGAGSGYTF. In DNA form, the CDR3 reads TGCGCCAGCAGCTTGGGGGCTGGCTCCGGCTACACCTTC.

This chain uses TRBV6-1 with TRBJ2-4; the D is unclear. Trimming pared 5 bases from V and 1 base from J, leaving 9 bases between. The V gene's germline CDR1 is MNHNS and CDR2 SASEGT. The length of the CDR3 is 14 residues. The chain's CDR3 is CASSPLEAKNIQYF. The DNA of the CDR3 is TGTGCCAGCAGTCCGCTAGAGGCCAAAAACATTCAGTACTTC.

V gene TRBV11-2 combines with J gene TRBJ2-7; D is undetermined. Germline CDR1 is SGHAT and CDR2 is FQNNGV. Trimming removed 1 base at V and 0 bases at J, with 10 bases between. This CDR3 comprises 15 residues. The CDR3 DNA is TGTGCCAGCAGCTTAGTTGGTGGGGTCTCCTACGAGCAGTACTTC. Its translation: CASSLVGGVSYEQYF. Full variable domain (missing parts from reference TRBV11-2 and TRBJ2-7): EAGVAQSPRYKIIEKRQSVAFWCNPISGHATLYWYQQILGQGPKLLIQFQNNGVVDDSQLPKDRFSAERLKGVDSTLKIQPAKLEDSAVYLCASSLVGGVSYEQYFGPGTRLTVT.

J is TRBJ1-1 and V is TRBV20-1; 8 nucleotides align to TRBD1. Per germline, CDR1 DFQATT and CDR2 SNEGSKA (reference sequence). The CDR3 runs to 16 residues. Germline trimming cut 8 bases from V and 3 bases from J; bases unmatched to any gene: 17. Here the CDR3 reads CSSPTGRGRLDTEAFF. Here the CDR3 DNA reads TGCAGTTCACCGACCGGCAGGGGGCGTTTGGACACTGAAGCTTTCTTT.

The chain combines TRBV7-9 with TRBJ2-1; 8 bases fit TRBD2. The CDR3 is 16 residues long. Germline V gene sequence: CDR1 SEHNR, CDR2 FQNEAQ (reference sequence). V shed 5 bases and J 4 bases; nucleotides not matched to a gene: 10. The CDR3, as DNA: TGTGCCAGCAGCCCTCGGCGGACTAGCAGGTACAATGAGCAGTTCTTC. Its translation: CASSPRRTSRYNEQFF.

The rearrangement joins TRBV4-2 to TRBJ2-1; unclear D gene. This CDR3 is 14 amino acids long. V lost 5 bases and J lost 8, with 16 bases in between. Germline-derived CDR1 and CDR2 are LGHNA and YNFKEQ. DNA for the CDR3: TGTGCCAGCAGCAAACCTACTGGTGGAGATGAGCAGTTCTTC. Translation: CASSKPTGGDEQFF.

At least ten counts were recorded for this clonotype. The chain employs TRBV5-5 and TRBJ2-1, with 12 bases lining up with TRBD2. The CDR3 extends over 17 amino acids. Trimming cost V 4 bases and J 6 bases; bases outside gene matches: 11. Germline V lookup: CDR1 SGHKS, CDR2 YYEKEE (reference sequence). The CDR3 loop reads CASSPRLAGEPFNEQFF. CDR3 in DNA: TGTGCCAGCAGCCCTCGACTAGCGGGAGAGCCCTTCAATGAGCAGTTCTTC.

The chain joins TRBV19 to TRBJ2-7; D uncertain. The CDR3 runs to 15 residues. The germline V gene encodes CDR1 LNHDA and CDR2 SQIVND (reference sequence). Trimming took off 2 bases at V and 0 bases at J, with 11 bases between the two ends. CDR3 in amino acids: CASSIRHVSSYEQYF. As DNA, the CDR3 is TGTGCCAGTAGTATACGACACGTTAGCTCCTACGAGCAGTACTTC. The entire variable domain, with the rest obtained from reference TRBV19 and TRBJ2-7, is as follows: DGGITQSPKYLFRKEGQNVTLSCEQNLNHDAMYWYRQDPGQGLRLIYYSQIVNDFQKGDIAEGYSVSREKKESFPLTVTSAQKNPTAFYLCASSIRHVSSYEQYFGPGTRLTVT.

The rearrangement links TRBV7-9 to TRBJ2-3, with TRBD2 matching over 10 bases. The CDR3 is 14 residues long. Unmatched junction bases numbered 2, after V lost 2 bases and J lost 6 bases. CDR1 is SEHNR and CDR2 is FQNEAQ in the germline V gene (reference sequence). Here the CDR3 DNA reads TGTGCCAGCAGCTTATCGACTAGCGGGGATACGCAGTATTTT. Encoded protein: CASSLSTSGDTQYF.

This clonotype was picked up a small number of times. V is TRBV4-2 and J is TRBJ1-1, with D perhaps matching TRBD1 (5 bases). Per germline, CDR1 LGHNA and CDR2 YNFKEQ. The CDR3 loop spans 14 amino acids. V dropped 1 base and J dropped 5 bases, with 11 bases sitting between them. This chain's CDR3 is CASSQVLGQTEAFF. The CDR3 bases are TGTGCCAGCAGCCAAGTTCTCGGACAAACTGAAGCTTTCTTT.

The chain uses TRBV4-3 and TRBJ2-7; no reliable D call. The length of the CDR3 is 16 residues. V lost 0 bases and J lost 2, with 14 bases in between. Germline loops: CDR1 LGHNA, CDR2 YSLEER. CDR3 sequence (DNA): TGCGCCAGCAGCCAAGATTGGCAAACCAACACCTACGAGCAGTACTTC. It encodes CASSQDWQTNTYEQYF.

The chain is built from TRBV10-3 and TRBJ2-7; TRBD1 aligns across 7 bases. The J segment lost 5 bases and the V segment lost 5 bases, leaving 9 bases of the junction unmatched. Germline-derived CDR1 and CDR2 are ENHRY and SYGVKD. The CDR3 is made up of 14 amino acids. CDR3 sequence: CAISNGTASHEQYF. For the CDR3, the DNA is TGTGCCATCAGTAATGGGACAGCGAGCCACGAGCAGTACTTC.

The gene calls are TRBV12-3 or TRBV12-4 and TRBJ1-1, with a possible D match to TRBD1 (5 bases). The CDR3 extends over 14 amino acids. Trimming took 6 bases from V and 8 from J, leaving 19 bases between them. The CDR3 bases are TGTGCCAGCAGCCTACGTCAGGGCCCGGGGGAAGCTTTCTTT. It is translated as CASSLRQGPGEAFF.

For this clonotype: Being one base from a much bigger clone, this may be a read error. The genes are TRBV10-3 and TRBJ1-3; D not resolved. CDR1 is ENHRY, CDR2 SYGVKD, per germline. The CDR3 length is 16 residues. V lost 5 bases to trimming and J lost 0 bases, with 14 bases between them. CDR3 coding DNA: TGTGCCATCAGTAAGTTGGAGGTTCTCTCTGGAAACACCATATATTTT. Translating it yields CAISKLEVLSGNTIYF.

The sample holds many counts of this clonotype. The chain uses TRBV27 and TRBJ1-1; the D gene is possibly TRBD1 (6 bases). V was shortened by 5 bases and J by 6 bases, with 16 bases between the two germline ends. Germline V lookup: CDR1 MNHEY, CDR2 SMNVEV (reference sequence). The CDR3 extends over 14 amino acids. As DNA, the CDR3 is TGTGCCAGCAGTGTACTACAGGGTAGCCCTGAAGCTTTCTTT. Translated: CASSVLQGSPEAFF.

At least ten counts were recorded for this clonotype. This chain joins TRBV6-4 and TRBJ1-2; D call uncertain. Looked up from germline, CDR1 is MRHNA and CDR2 is SNTAGT. The CDR3 runs 14 residues. Trimming stripped 7 bases from V and 0 bases from J, with 12 bases between. CDR3 protein: CASTPTATNYGYTF. CDR3 sequence (DNA): TGTGCCAGCACACCGACGGCCACTAACTATGGCTACACCTTC.

This clonotype was detected ten times or more. The chain employs TRBV7-2 and TRBJ1-3; D is perhaps TRBD1 (6 bases). The CDR3 runs to 13 residues. Germline CDR1 reads SGHTA; CDR2 reads FQGNSA. Trimming left V 1 base short and J 11 bases short, with 12 bases between. CDR3 region: CASSLVKDSAIYF. CDR3 sequence (DNA): TGTGCCAGCAGCTTAGTAAAGGACAGCGCCATATATTTT.

Many counts were recorded for this clonotype. The chain joins TRBV6-1 to TRBJ2-5, with 11 positions matching TRBD2. V lost 6 bases to trimming and J lost 4 bases; unmatched junction nucleotides: 4. Germline CDR1 reads MNHNS; CDR2 reads SASEGT. The CDR3 sequence is 14 residues long. The CDR3 spells CASSRTSGLETQYF. The CDR3 DNA is TGTGCCAGCAGCAGGACTAGCGGGTTAGAGACCCAGTACTTC.